These 30 T cell receptor beta chains were sequenced from one sample in a study of shared clonotypes between healthy human individuals. Profiled with immunoSEQ multiplex PCR; TCRdb holds only in-frame clones, not every one. The data contain about 990,000 clones, 75% to 80% of them singletons. The sample consisted of memory CD4+ T cells from PBMCs. The subset is: CD45RA-negative fraction. These receptors were obtained from a man younger than 35 in good health. Some clones in this sample may be carry-over from other donors' samples.

This clone turned up a few times. The chain links TRBV4-2 to TRBJ1-3; tentatively, D is TRBD1 (6 bases). The CDR3 runs 21 residues. From germline, CDR1 is LGHNA and CDR2 YNFKEQ. V was clipped by 4 bases and J by 1 base, with 29 bases between them. CDR3 sequence: CASSPRALYTGAIRSGNTIYF. The CDR3 nucleotides read TGTGCCAGCAGCCCCCGGGCCCTTTATACGGGGGCGATAAGATCTGGAAACACCATATATTTT.

The chain joins TRBV4-2 to TRBJ1-4, with 7 nucleotides matching TRBD1. Looked up from germline, CDR1 is LGHNA and CDR2 is YNFKEQ. The length of the CDR3 is 16 residues. V was clipped by 0 bases and J by 2 bases; unmatched bases: 3. CDR3 sequence reads: CASSQDRGRTNEKLFF. The CDR3 bases are TGTGCCAGCAGCCAAGATAGGGGGCGGACTAATGAAAAACTGTTTTTT.

The sample holds one count of this clone. The V gene is TRBV28, the J gene TRBJ1-5; D is uncertain. There are 14 residues in the CDR3. The germline V gene has CDR1 MDHEN and CDR2 SYDVKM. V was pared by 3 bases and J by 3 bases, with 9 bases between. CDR3 bases: TGTGCCAGCAGTTTTGGCCAGGTCAATCAGCCCCAGCATTTT. It codes for CASSFGQVNQPQHF.

CDR3 sequence (DNA): TGTGCCAGCAGCTATCCACCGAGACACTATGGCTACACCTTC. This encodes CASSYPPRHYGYTF. The rearrangement uses TRBV7-2 and TRBJ1-2; D remains ambiguous. In germline, CDR1 is SGHTA, CDR2 FQGNSA. The CDR3 totals 14 residues. The ends were cut back, 4 bases at V and 3 bases at J, with 12 bases in the middle.

This chain joins TRBV28 and TRBJ1-3; D is ambiguous. The CDR3 runs to 13 residues. The germline V gene has CDR1 MDHEN and CDR2 SYDVKM. V lost 5 bases to trimming and J lost 2 bases, with 7 bases between them. CDR3 sequence (DNA): TGTGCCAGCAGTCCCTCGGCTGGAAACACCATATATTTT. Translated: CASSPSAGNTIYF.

This clone was observed a handful of times. The same CDR3 also results from other DNA sequences found in this sample. This chain joins TRBV5-4 and TRBJ2-5; D is perhaps TRBD1 (5 bases). With 4 bases removed from V and 7 bases from J, the gap between germline ends came to 14 bases. The CDR3 runs to 13 residues. Per the germline V gene, CDR1 is SGHNT and CDR2 is YYREEE (reference sequence). CDR3: CASSLKGHGTQYF. CDR3 DNA: TGTGCCAGCAGCCTCAAGGGGCACGGGACCCAGTACTTC.

This sequence joins TRBV5-1 and TRBJ2-2; 8 bases agree with TRBD1. Germline V CDR1 and CDR2: SGHRS, YFSETQ. The CDR3 length is 13 residues. Trimming at V came to 4 bases and at J to 5 bases, leaving 1 base not matched to a gene. CDR3 residues: CASSGQGTGELFF. CDR3 sequence (DNA): TGCGCCAGCAGCGGACAGGGAACCGGGGAGCTGTTTTTT.

This clone has only a few counts. This clone may be a read error of a much larger clone one base away. This CDR3 is also generated by other DNA sequences in the sample. This sequence joins TRBV7-9 and TRBJ2-7; 7 bases agree with TRBD1. This CDR3 is 12 amino acids long. V gave up 4 bases and J gave up 4 bases; unmatched junction bases: 1. From germline, CDR1 is SEHNR and CDR2 FQNEAQ (reference sequence). CDR3 in DNA: TGTGCCAGCAGCTCACAGGGGTACGAGCAGTACTTC. Amino acid sequence: CASSSQGYEQYF.

J is TRBJ1-2 and V is TRBV15, with D perhaps matching TRBD1 (5 bases). This CDR3 has 14 amino acids. Per the germline V gene, CDR1 is LNHNV and CDR2 is YYDKDF (reference sequence). The V gene lost 2 bases and the J gene lost 4 bases, with 11 bases spanning the gap. The CDR3 DNA follows: TGTGCCACCAGCAGAACGGGACGGTCCTATGGCTACACCTTC. Its translation is CATSRTGRSYGYTF.

The genes are TRBV2 and TRBJ1-4; D may be TRBD1 (5 bases). Germline loops: CDR1 SNHLY, CDR2 FYNNEI. V lost 0 bases, J lost 5 bases, and 10 bases lay in between. This CDR3 is 15 amino acids long. CDR3 bases: TGTGCCAGCAGTGAAGCGCCCAGGGCAAATGAAAAACTGTTTTTT. Translating it yields CASSEAPRANEKLFF.

This chain uses TRBV6-1 with TRBJ1-5; possible D gene TRBD1, 6 bases. The CDR3 sequence is 17 residues long. From germline, CDR1 is MNHNS and CDR2 SASEGT. The ends were cut back, 3 bases at V and 8 bases at J, with 23 bases in the middle. The CDR3 sequence: CASSDIDIRGRFEPQHF. Here the CDR3 DNA reads TGTGCCAGCAGTGACATTGACATTAGGGGGAGATTTGAGCCCCAGCATTTT.

This chain uses TRBV19 with TRBJ2-1; TRBD2 aligns across 9 bases. Germline CDR1 LNHDA, CDR2 SQIVND (reference sequence). The junction had 0 bases not matched to a gene; V was cut back by 6 bases and J by 3 bases. CDR3 length equals 13 residues. The CDR3, as DNA: TGTGCCAGTAGGACTAGCGGCTACAATGAGCAGTTCTTC. Translated, it gives CASRTSGYNEQFF.

This sequence joins TRBV9 and TRBJ1-5; the match to TRBD1 covers 7 bases. Germline values: CDR1 SGDLS, CDR2 YYNGEE. CDR3 length: 13 amino acids. With 3 bases clipped from V and 6 bases from J, the junction kept 3 bases outside the gene matches. CDR3 sequence reads: CASSGGDSQPQHF. In DNA form, the CDR3 reads TGTGCCAGCAGCGGGGGGGACAGTCAGCCCCAGCATTTT.

The chain joins TRBV18 to TRBJ2-1; 11 nucleotides agree with TRBD2. The ends lost 3 bases at V and 7 bases at J; junction bases unmatched: 11. The length of the CDR3 is 17 residues. CDR1 is KGHSH, CDR2 LQKENI, per germline. The CDR3 DNA reads TGTGCCAGCTCACCCCTACCTACTAGCGGGAGTGGGAATGAGCAGTTCTTC. It is translated as CASSPLPTSGSGNEQFF.

V and J are TRBV7-9 and TRBJ1-2, with D unresolved. V lost 1 base and J 2 bases, leaving 8 bases between the germline ends. The CDR3 spans 14 residues. Germline CDR1 is SEHNR and CDR2 is FQNEAQ (reference sequence). CDR3 DNA: TGTGCCAGCAGCTTAGTCGGCGGGAACTATGGCTACACCTTC. Translation gives CASSLVGGNYGYTF.

The V gene is TRBV6-1, the J gene TRBJ1-1; D uncertain. This CDR3 has 14 residues. V was shortened by 2 bases and J by 4 bases, with 11 bases between the two germline ends. The germline V gene has CDR1 MNHNS and CDR2 SASEGT. The CDR3: CASSESKGRTEAFF. The CDR3 nucleotides are TGTGCCAGCAGTGAATCTAAGGGTCGCACTGAAGCTTTCTTT.

This chain uses TRBV5-1 with TRBJ2-7, with TRBD1 matching 10 bases. The V and J ends lost 3 bases and 6 bases, in that order; junction bases with no gene match: 3. CDR1 is SGHRS, CDR2 YFSETQ, per germline. The CDR3 has 13 amino acids. The chain's CDR3 is CASSSGQGSEQYF. The CDR3 DNA is TGCGCCAGCAGCTCGGGACAGGGGAGCGAGCAGTACTTC. Looking up the rest from reference TRBV5-1 and TRBJ2-7 gives the full variable domain: KAGVTQTPRYLIKTRGQQVTLSCSPISGHRSVSWYQQTPGQGLQFLFEYFSETQRNKGNFPGRFSGRQFSNSRSEMNVSTLELGDSALYLCASSSGQGSEQYFGPGTRLTVT.

This clone has only a few counts. The same CDR3 is also encoded by other DNA sequences in this sample. The chain carries TRBV6-5 and TRBJ1-2; 8 bases fit TRBD1. Trimming took 5 bases from V and 8 from J; bases not matched to a gene: 7. Germline V CDR1 and CDR2: MNHEY, SVGAGI. The CDR3 is 13 amino acids. CDR3 bases: TGTGCCAGCAGTGTTGGGACAGGCGGCGGCTACACCTTC. Translated: CASSVGTGGGYTF.

V gene TRBV5-1 combines with J gene TRBJ2-1; D is undetermined. This CDR3 has 14 residues. The germline gives CDR1 SGHRS, CDR2 YFSETQ. Trimming left V 3 bases short and J 3 bases short, with 10 bases between. CDR3 bases: TGCGCCAGCAGCTCATATAGCAGCTACAATGAGCAGTTCTTC. Encoded protein: CASSSYSSYNEQFF.

The genes are TRBV4-1 and TRBJ2-7; the match to TRBD2 covers 9 bases. Trimming cost V 1 base and J 7 bases; bases outside gene matches: 8. The CDR3 has 15 residues. Germline CDR1 MGHRA, CDR2 YSYEKL. In DNA, the CDR3 is TGCGCCAGCAGCCAAGGCATTAGCGGGAGTGGTGAGCAGTACTTC. This encodes CASSQGISGSGEQYF.

The rearrangement uses TRBV20-1 and TRBJ1-1; D is possibly TRBD1 (5 bases). CDR1 and CDR2 (germline): DFQATT, SNEGSKA (reference sequence). This CDR3 region has 10 residues. V dropped 6 bases and J dropped 10 bases, with 12 bases sitting between them. The CDR3 spells CSAEAGLAFF. The CDR3 coding sequence is TGCAGTGCGGAGGCAGGGCTAGCTTTCTTT.

This clone was observed at least ten times. This chain joins TRBV7-2 and TRBJ1-1; 7 bases fit TRBD1. The CDR3 extends over 13 amino acids. CDR1 is SGHTA, CDR2 FQGNSA, per germline. V was clipped by 3 bases and J by 6 bases; unmatched bases: 4. The CDR3 DNA reads as TGTGCCAGCAGCTTCTCCCAGGGGGCTGAAGCTTTCTTT. This encodes CASSFSQGAEAFF.

J is TRBJ2-7 and V is TRBV10-3; the D is unclear. The CDR3 consists of 11 residues. The ends were cut back, 6 bases at V and 5 bases at J, with 8 bases in the middle. Germline values: CDR1 ENHRY, CDR2 SYGVKD. The CDR3 sequence: CAISPRDEQYF. In DNA form, the CDR3 reads TGTGCCATCAGCCCACGAGACGAGCAGTACTTC.

This clone was seen just once. The chain uses TRBV11-2 and TRBJ2-7; D ambiguous. Trimming cost V 1 base and J 3 bases, with 10 bases left between them. The CDR3 totals 14 residues. Germline V gene lookup returns CDR1 SGHAT and CDR2 FQNNGV. CDR3 loop: CASSLGPGRYEQYF. In DNA, the CDR3 is TGTGCCAGCAGCTTAGGTCCGGGCCGCTACGAGCAGTACTTC.

J is TRBJ1-2 and V is TRBV5-4, with no clear D. V gave up 1 base and J gave up 4 bases, with 17 bases separating them. CDR1 is SGHNT and CDR2 is YYREEE in the germline V gene (reference sequence). The CDR3 extends over 16 amino acids. As DNA, the CDR3 is TGTGCCAGCAGCTTGCCCGGAGCTACACAATTCTATGGCTACACCTTC. It specifies CASSLPGATQFYGYTF.

Here the CDR3 reads CASSYGRGRNTGELFF. CDR3 coding DNA: TGTGCCAGCAGTTACGGAAGGGGGAGGAACACCGGGGAGCTGTTTTTT. The gene calls are TRBV6-5 and TRBJ2-2; D perhaps matches TRBD1 (6 bases). The CDR3 length is 16 residues. The germline gives CDR1 MNHEY, CDR2 SVGAGI. V dropped 2 bases and J dropped 1 base, with 11 bases sitting between them.

The CDR3 nucleotides read TGTGCCAGCATCACCGGTTTCGGGCAAAATTCACCCCTCCACTTT. Its protein product is CASITGFGQNSPLHF. The chain uses TRBV6-1 and TRBJ1-6; D gene uncertain. CDR1 is MNHNS, CDR2 SASEGT, per germline. The V and J ends lost 7 bases and 7 bases respectively, with 17 bases between them. The CDR3 totals 15 residues.

This clone was recorded a few times. A single base separates this from a much larger clone, so it may be a read error. The chain uses TRBV29-1 and TRBJ2-3; 8 nucleotides align to TRBD2. J lost 3 bases, V lost 7 bases, and 9 bases had no gene match. Germline V CDR1 and CDR2: SQVTM, ANQGSEA. CDR3 length: 14 amino acids. This chain's CDR3 is CSAKSGSRTDTQYF. In nucleotides, the CDR3 is TGCAGCGCCAAAAGCGGGAGCCGGACAGATACGCAGTATTTT.

As concerns this clone: Other DNA sequences in this specimen translate into the identical CDR3. The chain combines TRBV18 with TRBJ2-7; 9 bases are a match to TRBD1. V lost 3 bases, J lost 1 base, and 1 base stayed unmatched. The germline V gene has CDR1 KGHSH and CDR2 LQKENI. The CDR3 length is 14 residues. The CDR3 loop reads CASSPGQGSYEQYF. CDR3 DNA sequence: TGTGCCAGCTCACCCGGACAGGGGTCCTACGAGCAGTACTTC.

The gene calls are TRBV19 and TRBJ1-2; 7 positions match TRBD1. Germline CDR1 is LNHDA and CDR2 is SQIVND (reference sequence). V gave up 5 bases and J gave up 2 bases; unmatched junction bases: 5. The CDR3 is made up of 14 amino acids. The CDR3 here is CASSRSGQNYGYTF. The CDR3 nucleotides are TGTGCCAGTAGTCGGTCGGGACAGAACTATGGCTACACCTTC. The entire variable domain, with the rest obtained from reference TRBV19 and TRBJ1-2, is as follows: DGGITQSPKYLFRKEGQNVTLSCEQNLNHDAMYWYRQDPGQGLRLIYYSQIVNDFQKGDIAEGYSVSREKKESFPLTVTSAQKNPTAFYLCASSRSGQNYGYTFGSGTRLTVV.